This TCR beta chain originates from a study of blood T cell repertoires in COVID-19. Germline values: CDR1 SGHAT, CDR2 FQNNGV. The CDR3 is 19 residues long. The V segment lost 2 bases and the J segment 0 bases; nucleotides outside the gene matches: 10. This clone has more than one count but fewer than ten. The assay was immunoSEQ multiplex PCR, and TCRdb's table has in-frame clones only and misses some. This sample yields some 70,000 clones, of which approximately 90% are seen a single time; over 9.5% belongs to the top ten. Sequenced sample: PBMCs or T cells enriched from blood (not recorded which). This TCR derives from a woman between 35 and 50 years old who had recovered from COVID-19. The J gene is TRBJ1-6, the V gene TRBV11-2, with 7 positions matching TRBD1. This CDR3 reads CASSLNRGPSSSYNSPLHF. The CDR3 coding sequence is TGTGCCAGCAGCTTAAACAGGGGCCCTAGTAGCTCCTATAATTCACCCCTCCACTTT.